This record concerns one T cell receptor beta chain sequence. No antigen is known for it. The data derive from a study of T cell responses to AZD1222 COVID-19 vaccine. Whole-study results and caveats: None of the repertoires were sampled until the peak T cell response had passed.

This table comes from immunoSEQ multiplex PCR, and its TCRdb copy is limited to in-frame clones, with some not included. The sample contains some 130,000 clones, about 90% of which appear only once. This CDR3 has 18 residues. Trimming at V came to 4 bases and at J to 1 base, leaving 7 bases not matched to a gene. CDR1 is SGHRS and CDR2 is YFSETQ in the germline V gene. This receptor was obtained from an adult in good health. The rearrangement joins TRBV5-1 to TRBJ2-2; 13 positions agree with TRBD2. The material sequenced was peripheral blood, taken on day 0 of AZD1222 vaccination. The CDR3 spells CASSPGLAGRGNTGELFF. The CDR3 nucleotides read TGCGCCAGCAGCCCGGGACTAGCGGGAAGAGGGAACACCGGGGAGCTGTTTTTT.